This T cell receptor beta chain is from a study of blood T cell repertoires in COVID-19. Study in general: COVID-19 samples collected from the United States, Italy and Spain covered acute and convalescent phases. PBMCs, B-cell-depleted T cells, or T cells provided the cDNA or gDNA that made up the material.

Germline CDR1 and CDR2: MNHEY and SVGAGI. This CDR3 comprises 15 residues. Per the study methods: Estimated nucleated cell counts came from reference gene primer amplification. TCRdb keeps only in-frame clones here, not all; method: immunoSEQ multiplex PCR. V, J and clone size are those of that table, while D and trimming were read from the DNA. This table holds some 45,000 clones, approximately 80% found once. For this clone: One junction end disagrees with the germline gene, perhaps due to a read error.

The source material was peripheral blood. This sequence was found in a human donor in a cohort sampled during active COVID-19. J is TRBJ2-1 and V is TRBV6-5; 7 bases agree with TRBD1. The CDR3 DNA sequence: TGTGCCAGCAGATACTTAGAGGGGGCGCGTAATGAGCAGTTCTTC. Encoded protein: CASRYLEGARNEQFF.